A selection of T cell receptor beta chains follows, all from one sample in a study of TIL therapy for anti-PD-1-resistant metastatic lung cancer. The repertoire was sequenced with immunoSEQ multiplex PCR; TCRdb's copy has only in-frame clones and lacks some. The top ten hold roughly 7.1% of the sample, which has about 19,000 clones, almost 80% seen once. The sequencing used blood, collected at baseline. These receptors were obtained from a person aged 25-80 years with non-small cell lung cancer. The CDR3 runs from the conserved cysteine through the conserved F or W.

j_call: TRBJ2-5; v_call: TRBV9; cdr3_aa: CASSGTARETQYF
j_call: TRBJ2-5; v_call: TRBV11-2; cdr3_aa: CASSLVGETQYF
j_call: TRBJ2-5; v_call: TRBV25-1; cdr3_aa: CASSLQGSETQYF
j_call: TRBJ2-3; v_call: TRBV6-4; cdr3_aa: CASSAGTSSTDTQYF
j_call: TRBJ2-7; v_call: TRBV10-3; cdr3_aa: CAISEGLSPYEQYF
j_call: TRBJ1-1; v_call: TRBV7-8; cdr3_aa: CASSLSQARMNTEAFF
j_call: TRBJ2-1; v_call: TRBV7-2; cdr3_aa: CASSFRGNAYNEQFF
j_call: TRBJ2-1; v_call: TRBV2; cdr3_aa: CASSREAAYNEQFF
j_call: TRBJ1-4; v_call: TRBV5-1; cdr3_aa: CASSQQGRGSNEKLFF
j_call: TRBJ1-5; v_call: TRBV28; cdr3_aa: CASSLGTGLGNQPQHF
j_call: TRBJ1-6; v_call: TRBV27; cdr3_aa: CASSFRDSPLHF
j_call: TRBJ2-3; v_call: TRBV5-6; cdr3_aa: CASSLRLAVLDTQYF
j_call: TRBJ1-2; v_call: TRBV7-3; cdr3_aa: CASSSGQGPMDYGYTF
j_call: TRBJ2-7; v_call: TRBV11-2; cdr3_aa: CASSFGPLSEQYF
j_call: TRBJ2-7; v_call: TRBV18; cdr3_aa: CASSPGPDHQYF
j_call: TRBJ2-5; v_call: TRBV10-3; cdr3_aa: CAISTGTGAQTQYF
j_call: TRBJ2-1; v_call: TRBV5-1; cdr3_aa: CASSLTGITYNEQFF
j_call: TRBJ1-4; v_call: TRBV7-9; cdr3_aa: CASSPGPLEKLFF
j_call: TRBJ2-7; v_call: TRBV5-1; cdr3_aa: CASSSGEGLRSYEQYF
j_call: TRBJ1-1; v_call: TRBV7-8; cdr3_aa: CASSLTDRLVEEAFF
j_call: TRBJ2-7; v_call: TRBV5-5; cdr3_aa: CASSLRQGYYEQYF
j_call: TRBJ2-3; v_call: TRBV5-5; cdr3_aa: CASSRGELSTDTQYF